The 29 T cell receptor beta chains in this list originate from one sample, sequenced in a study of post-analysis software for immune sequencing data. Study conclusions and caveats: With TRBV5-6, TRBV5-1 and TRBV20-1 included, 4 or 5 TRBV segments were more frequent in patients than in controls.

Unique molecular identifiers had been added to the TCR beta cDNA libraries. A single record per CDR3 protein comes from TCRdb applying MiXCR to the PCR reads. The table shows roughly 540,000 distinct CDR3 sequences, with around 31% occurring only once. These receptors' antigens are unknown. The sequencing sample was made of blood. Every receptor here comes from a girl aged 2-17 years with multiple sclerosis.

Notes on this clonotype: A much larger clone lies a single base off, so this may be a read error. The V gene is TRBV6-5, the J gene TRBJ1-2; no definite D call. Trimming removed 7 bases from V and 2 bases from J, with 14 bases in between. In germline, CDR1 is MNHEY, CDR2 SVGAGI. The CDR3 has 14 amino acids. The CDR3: CASNSDVWNYGYTF. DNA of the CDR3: TGTGCCAGCAATTCGGACGTCTGGAACTATGGCTACACCTTC.

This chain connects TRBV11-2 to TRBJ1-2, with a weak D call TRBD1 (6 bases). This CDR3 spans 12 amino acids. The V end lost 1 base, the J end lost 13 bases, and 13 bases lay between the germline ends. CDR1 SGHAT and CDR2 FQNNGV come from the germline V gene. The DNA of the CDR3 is TGTGCCAGCAGCTTAGCCTACAGGGAGCCCACCTTC. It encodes CASSLAYREPTF.

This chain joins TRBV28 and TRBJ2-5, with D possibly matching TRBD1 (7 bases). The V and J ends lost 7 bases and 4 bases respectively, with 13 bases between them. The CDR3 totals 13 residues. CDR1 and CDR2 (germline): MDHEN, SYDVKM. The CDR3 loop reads CASIEQGGETQYF. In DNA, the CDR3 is TGTGCCAGCATAGAGCAGGGGGGAGAGACCCAGTACTTC. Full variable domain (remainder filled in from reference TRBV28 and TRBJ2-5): DVKVTQSSRYLVKRTGEKVFLECVQDMDHENMFWYRQDPGLGLRLIYFSYDVKMKEKGDIPEGYSVSREKKERFSLILESASTNQTSMYLCASIEQGGETQYFGPGTRLLVL.

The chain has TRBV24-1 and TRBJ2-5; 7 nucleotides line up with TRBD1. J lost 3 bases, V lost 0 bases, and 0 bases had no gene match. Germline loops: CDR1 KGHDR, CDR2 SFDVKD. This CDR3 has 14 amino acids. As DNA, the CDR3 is TGTGCCACCAGTGATTTGACAGGGGAAGAGACCCAGTACTTC. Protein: CATSDLTGEETQYF.

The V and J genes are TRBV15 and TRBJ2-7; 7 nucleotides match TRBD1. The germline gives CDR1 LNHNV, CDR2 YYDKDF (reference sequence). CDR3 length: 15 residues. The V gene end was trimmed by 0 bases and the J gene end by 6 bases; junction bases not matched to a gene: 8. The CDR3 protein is CATSRDPGGACEQYF. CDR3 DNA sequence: TGTGCCACCAGCAGAGATCCAGGGGGAGCCTGCGAGCAGTACTTC.

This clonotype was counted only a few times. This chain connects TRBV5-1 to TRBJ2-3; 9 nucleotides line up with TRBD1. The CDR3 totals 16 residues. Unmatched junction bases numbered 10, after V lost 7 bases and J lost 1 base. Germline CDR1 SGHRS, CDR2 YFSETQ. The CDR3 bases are TGCGCCAGCGGGGGACAGGGCCGTTCTCGCACAGATACGCAGTATTTT. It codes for CASGGQGRSRTDTQYF.

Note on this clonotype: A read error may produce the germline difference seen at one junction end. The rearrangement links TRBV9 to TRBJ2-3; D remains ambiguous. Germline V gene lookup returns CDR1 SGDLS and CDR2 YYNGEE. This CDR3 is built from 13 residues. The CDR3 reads CASSVAVTDTRYF. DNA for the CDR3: TGTGCCAGCAGCGTTGCTGTCACAGATACGCGGTATTTT.

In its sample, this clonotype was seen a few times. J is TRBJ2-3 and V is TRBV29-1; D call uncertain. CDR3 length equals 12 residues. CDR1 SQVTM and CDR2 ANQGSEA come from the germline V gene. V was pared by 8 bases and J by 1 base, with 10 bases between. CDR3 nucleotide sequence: TGCAGCTCGTTAGTGGGCACAGATACGCAGTATTTT. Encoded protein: CSSLVGTDTQYF.

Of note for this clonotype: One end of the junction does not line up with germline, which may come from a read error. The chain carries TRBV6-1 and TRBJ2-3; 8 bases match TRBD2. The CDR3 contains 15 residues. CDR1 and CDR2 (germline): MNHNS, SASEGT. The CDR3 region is CASSTGLASTDTRYF. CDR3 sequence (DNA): TGTGCCAGCAGCACCGGACTAGCCTCCACAGATACGCGGTATTTT.

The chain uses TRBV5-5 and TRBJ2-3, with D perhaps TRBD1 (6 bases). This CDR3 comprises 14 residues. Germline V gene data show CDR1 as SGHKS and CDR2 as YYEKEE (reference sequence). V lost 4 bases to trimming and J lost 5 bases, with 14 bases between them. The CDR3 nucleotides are TGTGCCAGCAGCCCAACCGGGACACAAGATACGCAGTATTTT. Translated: CASSPTGTQDTQYF.

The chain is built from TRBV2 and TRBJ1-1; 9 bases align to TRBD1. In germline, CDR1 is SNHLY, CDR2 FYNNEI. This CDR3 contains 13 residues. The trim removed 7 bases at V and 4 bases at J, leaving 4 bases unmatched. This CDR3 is CASITDRGTEAFF. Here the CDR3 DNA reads TGTGCCAGCATTACGGACAGGGGCACTGAAGCTTTCTTT.

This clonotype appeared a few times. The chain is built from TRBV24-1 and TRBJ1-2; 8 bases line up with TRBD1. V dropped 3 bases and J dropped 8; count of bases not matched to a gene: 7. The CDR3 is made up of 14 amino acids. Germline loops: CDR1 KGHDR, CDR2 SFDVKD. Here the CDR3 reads CATSDPRTGRGYTF. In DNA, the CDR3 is TGTGCCACCAGTGATCCCCGGACAGGGCGAGGCTACACCTTC.

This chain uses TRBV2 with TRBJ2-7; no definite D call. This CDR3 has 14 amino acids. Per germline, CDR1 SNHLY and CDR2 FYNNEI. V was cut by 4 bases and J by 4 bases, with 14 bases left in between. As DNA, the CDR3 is TGTGCCAGCAGTGGTATGGCCGAGATGTACGAGCAGTACTTC. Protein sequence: CASSGMAEMYEQYF.

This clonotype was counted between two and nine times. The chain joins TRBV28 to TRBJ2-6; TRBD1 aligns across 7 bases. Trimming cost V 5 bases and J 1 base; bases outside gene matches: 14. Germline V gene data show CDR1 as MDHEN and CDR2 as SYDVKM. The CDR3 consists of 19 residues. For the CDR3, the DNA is TGTGCCAGCAGTCTACTACCCGGGACAGCTTCATCTGGGGCCAACGTCCTGACTTTC. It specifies CASSLLPGTASSGANVLTF.

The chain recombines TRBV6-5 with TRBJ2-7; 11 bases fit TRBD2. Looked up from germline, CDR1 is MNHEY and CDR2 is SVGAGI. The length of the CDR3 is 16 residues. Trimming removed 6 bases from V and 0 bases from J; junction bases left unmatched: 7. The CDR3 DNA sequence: TGTGCCAGCAGCCCCGGCGGGACTAGCGGCTCCTACGAGCAGTACTTC. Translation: CASSPGGTSGSYEQYF.

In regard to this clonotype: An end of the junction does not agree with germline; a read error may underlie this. The CDR3 here is CATSRAAQLLGTDTRYF. In DNA form, the CDR3 reads TGTGCCACCAGCAGAGCCGCACAGTTGTTGGGCACAGATACGCGGTATTTT. The chain couples TRBV15 to TRBJ2-3; D is undetermined. Per germline, CDR1 LNHNV and CDR2 YYDKDF (reference sequence). The CDR3 has 17 residues.

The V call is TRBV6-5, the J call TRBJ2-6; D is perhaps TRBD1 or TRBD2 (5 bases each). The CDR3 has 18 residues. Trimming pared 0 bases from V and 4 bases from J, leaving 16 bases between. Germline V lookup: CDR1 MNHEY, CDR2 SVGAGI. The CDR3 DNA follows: TGTGCCAGCAGTTACTCTGTCATCGAGGGGACCGGGGCCAACGTCCTGACTTTC. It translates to CASSYSVIEGTGANVLTF.

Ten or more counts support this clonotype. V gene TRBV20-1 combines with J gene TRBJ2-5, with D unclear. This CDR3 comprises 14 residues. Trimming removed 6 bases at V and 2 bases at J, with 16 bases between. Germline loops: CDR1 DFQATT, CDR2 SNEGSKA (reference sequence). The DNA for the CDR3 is TGCAGTGCCAGACCCCCGACTCCGCAAGAGACCCAGTACTTC. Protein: CSARPPTPQETQYF.

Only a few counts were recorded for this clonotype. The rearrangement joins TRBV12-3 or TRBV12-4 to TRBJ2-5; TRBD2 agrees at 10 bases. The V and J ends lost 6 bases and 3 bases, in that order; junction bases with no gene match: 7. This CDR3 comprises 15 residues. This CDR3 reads CASRPLAGDEETQYF. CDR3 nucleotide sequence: TGTGCCAGCAGGCCTCTAGCGGGGGATGAAGAGACCCAGTACTTC.

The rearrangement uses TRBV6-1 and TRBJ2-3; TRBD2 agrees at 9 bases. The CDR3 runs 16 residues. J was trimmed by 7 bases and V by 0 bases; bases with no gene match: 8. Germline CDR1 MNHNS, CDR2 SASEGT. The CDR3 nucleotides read TGTGCCAGCAGTGAAGCTACGGGACTAGCAGCAAATACGCAGTATTTT. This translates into CASSEATGLAANTQYF.

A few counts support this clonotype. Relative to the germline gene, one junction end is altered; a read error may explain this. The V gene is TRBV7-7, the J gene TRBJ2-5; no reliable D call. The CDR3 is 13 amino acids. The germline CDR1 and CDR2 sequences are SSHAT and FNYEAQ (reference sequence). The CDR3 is CASSSSNPETQYF. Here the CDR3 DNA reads TGTGCTAGCAGCTCCTCGAACCCCGAGACCCAGTACTTC.

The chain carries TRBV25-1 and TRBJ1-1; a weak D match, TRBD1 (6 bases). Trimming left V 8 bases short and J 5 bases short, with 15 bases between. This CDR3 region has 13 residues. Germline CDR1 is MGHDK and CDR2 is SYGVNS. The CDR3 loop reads CASHGGGRTEAFF. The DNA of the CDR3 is TGTGCCAGCCACGGGGGGGGCAGGACTGAAGCTTTCTTT.

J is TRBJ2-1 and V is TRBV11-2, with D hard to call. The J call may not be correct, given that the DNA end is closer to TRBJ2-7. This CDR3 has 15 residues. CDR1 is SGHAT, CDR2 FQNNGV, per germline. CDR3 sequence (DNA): TGTGCCAGCACCGACCCAATCAGCTCCTACAATGAGCAGTACTTC. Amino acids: CASTDPISSYNEQYF.

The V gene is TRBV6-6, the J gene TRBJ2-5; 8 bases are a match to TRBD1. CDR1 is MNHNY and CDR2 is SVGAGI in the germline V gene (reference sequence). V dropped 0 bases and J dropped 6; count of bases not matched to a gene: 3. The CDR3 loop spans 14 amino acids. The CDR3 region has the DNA TGTGCCAGCAGTTACTCTGGACAGGGAAAGACCCAGTACTTC. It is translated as CASSYSGQGKTQYF.

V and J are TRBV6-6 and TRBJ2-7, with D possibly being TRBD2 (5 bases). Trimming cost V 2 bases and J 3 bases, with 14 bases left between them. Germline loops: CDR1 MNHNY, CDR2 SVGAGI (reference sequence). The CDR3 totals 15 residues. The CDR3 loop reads CASSYAPGEIYEQYF. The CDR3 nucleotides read TGTGCCAGCAGTTACGCCCCCGGGGAGATCTACGAGCAGTACTTC.

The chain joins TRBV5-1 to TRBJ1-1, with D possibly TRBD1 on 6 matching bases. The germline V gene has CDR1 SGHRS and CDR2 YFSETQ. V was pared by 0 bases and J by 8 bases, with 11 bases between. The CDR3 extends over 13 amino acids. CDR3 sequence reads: CASSLDGQTEAFF. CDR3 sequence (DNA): TGCGCCAGCAGCTTGGACGGACAGACGGAAGCTTTCTTT.

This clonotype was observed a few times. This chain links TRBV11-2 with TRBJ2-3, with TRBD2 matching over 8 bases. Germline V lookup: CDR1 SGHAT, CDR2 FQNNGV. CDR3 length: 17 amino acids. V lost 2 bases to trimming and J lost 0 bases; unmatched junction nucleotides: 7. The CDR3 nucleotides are TGTGCCAGCAGCTTAACTTCAGGACTAGCTAGCACAGATACGCAGTATTTT. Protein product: CASSLTSGLASTDTQYF.

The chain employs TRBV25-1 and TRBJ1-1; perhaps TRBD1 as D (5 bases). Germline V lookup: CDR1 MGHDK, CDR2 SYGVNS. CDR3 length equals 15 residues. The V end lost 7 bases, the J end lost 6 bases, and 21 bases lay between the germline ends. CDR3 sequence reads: CASTQTTTGRAEAFF. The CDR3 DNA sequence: TGTGCCAGCACCCAAACTACTACAGGCCGGGCTGAAGCTTTCTTT.

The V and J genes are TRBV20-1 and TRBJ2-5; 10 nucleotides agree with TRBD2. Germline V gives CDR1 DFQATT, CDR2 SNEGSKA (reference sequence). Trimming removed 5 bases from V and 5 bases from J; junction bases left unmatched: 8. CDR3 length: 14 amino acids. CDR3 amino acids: CSAGDPSGGETQYF. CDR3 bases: TGCAGTGCTGGCGATCCTAGCGGGGGCGAGACCCAGTACTTC.